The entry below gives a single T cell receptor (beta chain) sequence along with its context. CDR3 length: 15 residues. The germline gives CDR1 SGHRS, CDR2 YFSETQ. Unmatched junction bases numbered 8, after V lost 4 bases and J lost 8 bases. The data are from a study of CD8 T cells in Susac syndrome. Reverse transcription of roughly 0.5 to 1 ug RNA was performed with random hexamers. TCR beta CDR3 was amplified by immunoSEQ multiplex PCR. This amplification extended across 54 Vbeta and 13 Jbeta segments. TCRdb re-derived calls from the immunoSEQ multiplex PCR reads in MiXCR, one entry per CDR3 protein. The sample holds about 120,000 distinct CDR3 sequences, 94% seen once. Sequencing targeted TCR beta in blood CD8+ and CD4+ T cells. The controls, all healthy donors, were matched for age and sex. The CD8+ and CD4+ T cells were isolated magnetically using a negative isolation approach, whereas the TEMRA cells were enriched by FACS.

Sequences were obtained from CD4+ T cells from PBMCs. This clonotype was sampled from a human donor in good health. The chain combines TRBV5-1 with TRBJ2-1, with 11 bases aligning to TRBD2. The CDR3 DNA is TGCGCCAGCAGCGGGAACCGACTAGCGGGATATGAGCAGTTCTTC. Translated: CASSGNRLAGYEQFF.